The 24 T cell receptor beta chains below all came from one sample that was sequenced in a study of cytomegalovirus exposure and HLA in healthy donors. The study ran its PCR with 60 Vbeta and 13 Jbeta primers. Method: immunoSEQ multiplex PCR; TCRdb's copy keeps in-frame clones and lacks some. Of some 110,000 clones in the sample, 70% to 75% were seen once. Sequenced sample: PBMCs. The receptor source for this set is a female donor in good health and CMV-seronegative.

V and J are TRBV29-1 and TRBJ2-7; TRBD1 matches at 8 bases. V dropped 5 bases and J dropped 3; count of bases not matched to a gene: 3. Germline V gene lookup returns CDR1 SQVTM and CDR2 ANQGSEA. The CDR3 runs 12 residues. The chain's CDR3 is CSVFTGGYEQYF. In DNA, the CDR3 is TGCAGCGTTTTTACAGGGGGCTACGAGCAGTACTTC.

V and J are TRBV18 and TRBJ2-7, with TRBD1 matching 9 bases. The CDR3 length is 16 residues. Germline values: CDR1 KGHSH, CDR2 LQKENI. V dropped 3 bases and J dropped 5; count of bases not matched to a gene: 11. The CDR3: CASSPPAGQGVNEQYF. CDR3 sequence (DNA): TGTGCCAGCTCACCGCCGGCGGGACAGGGTGTAAACGAGCAGTACTTC.

The V and J genes are TRBV7-2 and TRBJ2-7; TRBD2 matches 11 bases. V shed 5 bases and J 4 bases; nucleotides not matched to a gene: 7. The CDR3 has 15 residues. CDR1 and CDR2 (germline): SGHTA, FQGNSA. As DNA, the CDR3 is TGTGCCAGCAGCCAAAGGTGGACTAGCGGGTACGAGCAGTACTTC. It codes for CASSQRWTSGYEQYF.

This clone was counted between two and nine times. CDR3 loop: CASRPQVDLDTQYF. Written as DNA, the CDR3 is TGTGCCAGCAGACCACAGGTTGATCTAGATACGCAGTATTTT. The chain links TRBV6-5 to TRBJ2-3; D may be TRBD1 (5 bases). Trimming removed 6 bases at V and 5 bases at J, with 15 bases between. The CDR3 is made up of 14 amino acids. Germline loops: CDR1 MNHEY, CDR2 SVGAGI.

The chain carries TRBV9 and TRBJ2-4; TRBD2 matches at 10 bases. CDR3 length equals 17 residues. V was pared by 4 bases and J by 0 bases, with 7 bases of the junction left unmatched. From germline, CDR1 is SGDLS and CDR2 YYNGEE. Here the CDR3 DNA reads TGTGCCAGCAGCCCACATAGCGGGAGGCTAGCCAAAAACATTCAGTACTTC. It yields the protein CASSPHSGRLAKNIQYF.

The chain is built from TRBV2 and TRBJ2-7, with TRBD1 matching 11 bases. The CDR3 spans 12 residues. After removal of 7 bases from V and 6 bases from J, the junction contained 2 bases not matched to a gene. The V gene's germline CDR1 is SNHLY and CDR2 FYNNEI. CDR3 in DNA: TGTGCCAGCACCGGGACAGGGGGCGAGCAGTACTTC. This gives the protein CASTGTGGEQYF.

V usage is TRBV30 and J usage is TRBJ2-4; TRBD1 agrees at 8 bases. Germline-derived CDR1 and CDR2 are GTSNPN and SVGIG (reference sequence). The ends lost 2 bases at V and 0 bases at J; junction bases unmatched: 12. The CDR3 length is 18 residues. CDR3 DNA: TGTGCCTGGAGTTCCGGGACAGGCGAATTTTTAGCCAAAAACATTCAGTACTTC. Translated, it gives CAWSSGTGEFLAKNIQYF. Variable domain in full (rest from reference TRBV30 and TRBJ2-4): SQTIHQWPATLVQPVGSPLSLECTVEGTSNPNLYWYRQAAGRGLQLLFYSVGIGQISSEVPQNLSASRPQDRQFILSSKKLLLSDSGFYLCAWSSGTGEFLAKNIQYFGAGTRLSVL.

This clone was seen a handful of times. The chain carries TRBV9 and TRBJ2-7; 9 bases line up with TRBD1. The CDR3 runs to 15 residues. Germline CDR1 SGDLS, CDR2 YYNGEE. The V gene end was trimmed by 3 bases and the J gene end by 1 base; junction bases not matched to a gene: 5. CDR3 sequence: CASSAIGTGSYEQYF. CDR3 nucleotide sequence: TGTGCCAGCAGCGCGATCGGGACAGGGTCCTACGAGCAGTACTTC.

The genes are TRBV5-1 and TRBJ2-1; 7 bases align to TRBD2. Germline trimming cut 0 bases from V and 5 bases from J; bases unmatched to any gene: 5. This CDR3 is built from 15 residues. The germline V gene encodes CDR1 SGHRS and CDR2 YFSETQ. The DNA of the CDR3 is TGCGCCAGCAGCTTGGATGTGGGAGGGGACAATGAGCAGTTCTTC. It specifies CASSLDVGGDNEQFF.

V and J are TRBV2 and TRBJ2-7; 12 bases match TRBD2. Germline CDR1 is SNHLY and CDR2 is FYNNEI. V was pared by 7 bases and J by 5 bases, with 9 bases of the junction left unmatched. The CDR3 is made up of 15 amino acids. This CDR3 reads CASMRLAGALNEQYF. The CDR3 nucleotides are TGTGCCAGCATGCGACTAGCGGGAGCGCTGAACGAGCAGTACTTC.

This clone turned up a few times. The chain uses TRBV7-6 and TRBJ1-1, with 7 bases aligning to TRBD1. With 5 bases clipped from V and 7 bases from J, the junction kept 13 bases outside the gene matches. The CDR3 has 15 residues. The germline gives CDR1 SGHVS, CDR2 FNYEAQ. The CDR3 sequence: CASSLTRGRGGEAFF. The CDR3 region has the DNA TGTGCCAGCAGCCTGACAAGGGGGCGGGGAGGTGAAGCTTTCTTT.

This clone was seen a single time. V gene TRBV11-2 combines with J gene TRBJ2-7, with 10 bases identical to TRBD2. CDR3 size: 15 residues. V shed 6 bases, J shed 5 bases, and the junction held 10 bases outside the gene matches. The germline V gene encodes CDR1 SGHAT and CDR2 FQNNGV. The CDR3 DNA reads as TGTGCCAGCAGTTTTATAGCGGGAGGCGAAAACGAGCAGTACTTC. Its protein product is CASSFIAGGENEQYF. The complete variable domain, with remaining parts taken from reference TRBV11-2 and TRBJ2-7, reads EAGVAQSPRYKIIEKRQSVAFWCNPISGHATLYWYQQILGQGPKLLIQFQNNGVVDDSQLPKDRFSAERLKGVDSTLKIQPAKLEDSAVYLCASSFIAGGENEQYFGPGTRLTVT.

This clone was counted only a few times. The chain joins TRBV11-3 to TRBJ2-3; 8 bases agree with TRBD2. V was pared by 3 bases and J by 5 bases, with 16 bases of the junction left unmatched. CDR3 size: 18 residues. Germline CDR1 reads SGHNT; CDR2 reads YENEEA. The CDR3 DNA reads TGTGCCAGCAGCTTTTTTGCTTGGAAGCGGCGGGAGGTAGATACGCAGTATTTT. Protein: CASSFFAWKRREVDTQYF. The full variable domain, with the rest looked up from reference TRBV11-3 and TRBJ2-3, is EAGVVQSPRYKIIEKKQPVAFWCNPISGHNTLYWYLQNLGQGPELLIRYENEEAVDDSQLPKDRFSAERLKGVDSTLKIQPAELGDSAVYLCASSFFAWKRREVDTQYFGPGTRLTVL.

The J gene is TRBJ2-2, the V gene TRBV30, with 7 bases lining up with TRBD2. Germline CDR1 reads GTSNPN; CDR2 reads SVGIG (reference sequence). The V segment lost 0 bases and the J segment 3 bases; nucleotides outside the gene matches: 4. This CDR3 spans 15 amino acids. CDR3 protein: CAWSVLAGDTGELFF. The CDR3 nucleotides read TGTGCCTGGAGTGTACTGGCGGGGGACACCGGGGAGCTGTTTTTT.

This clone has a count of ten or more. This chain joins TRBV5-5 and TRBJ2-1; the D gene is possibly TRBD2 (5 bases). The CDR3 has 14 amino acids. Trimming took 0 bases from V and 12 from J, leaving 16 bases between them. Per the germline V gene, CDR1 is SGHKS and CDR2 is YYEKEE (reference sequence). DNA of the CDR3: TGTGCCAGCAGCTTGGCCACCGTAAGCGGTAGGCAGTTCTTC. It encodes CASSLATVSGRQFF.

The rearrangement joins TRBV14 to TRBJ2-7; D gene unclear. Germline loops: CDR1 SGHDN, CDR2 FVKESK. V was cut by 5 bases and J by 3 bases, with 8 bases left in between. The CDR3 sequence is 12 residues long. In DNA form, the CDR3 reads TGTGCCAGCAGCAATAATATCTACGAGCAGTACTTC. Translating it yields CASSNNIYEQYF.

With respect to this clone: At one of its ends the junction is not consistent with the germline gene, which may arise from a read error. The V and J genes are TRBV7-2 and TRBJ2-7, with a weak D call TRBD2 (5 bases). The CDR3 contains 12 residues. The germline V gene encodes CDR1 SGHTA and CDR2 FQGNSA. CDR3 sequence (DNA): TGTGCCAGCAGCGTAGCGAGTGGCGAGCAGTACTTC. Its translation: CASSVASGEQYF.

The chain is built from TRBV11-2 and TRBJ2-7, with TRBD2 matching 11 bases. This CDR3 contains 15 residues. Germline CDR1 is SGHAT and CDR2 is FQNNGV. The junction had 2 bases not matched to a gene; V was cut back by 1 base and J by 3 bases. CDR3 amino acids: CASSLGTSGSYEQYF. The CDR3 DNA sequence: TGTGCCAGCAGCTTAGGAACTAGCGGGAGCTACGAGCAGTACTTC.

The J gene is TRBJ2-3, the V gene TRBV5-1; 10 bases line up with TRBD2. The CDR3 extends over 16 amino acids. Germline CDR1 reads SGHRS; CDR2 reads YFSETQ. Trimming took 4 bases from V and 2 from J; bases not matched to a gene: 7. CDR3: CASSLGGTSATDTQYF. The DNA of the CDR3 is TGCGCCAGCAGCCTGGGTGGGACTAGCGCCACAGATACGCAGTATTTT.

The chain joins TRBV5-4 to TRBJ2-7; 8 bases line up with TRBD1. The V gene end was trimmed by 4 bases and the J gene end by 2 bases; junction bases not matched to a gene: 5. CDR1 and CDR2 (germline): SGHNT, YYREEE (reference sequence). This CDR3 has 14 residues. The DNA of the CDR3 is TGTGCCAGCAGCCGACAGGGGTACCCCTACGAGCAGTACTTC. It yields the protein CASSRQGYPYEQYF.

In its sample, this clone was seen a few times. The rearrangement links TRBV11-2 to TRBJ1-4; TRBD1 aligns across 10 bases. Germline CDR1 SGHAT, CDR2 FQNNGV. This CDR3 comprises 15 residues. The V and J ends lost 1 base and 4 bases, in that order; junction bases with no gene match: 0. CDR3 sequence: CASSLGTGGNEKLFF. The CDR3 DNA is TGTGCCAGCAGCTTAGGGACAGGGGGTAATGAAAAACTGTTTTTT.

The V gene is TRBV18, the J gene TRBJ2-7; D is undetermined. Trimming left V 2 bases short and J 0 bases short, with 5 bases between. This CDR3 is 13 amino acids long. Per germline, CDR1 KGHSH and CDR2 LQKENI. CDR3: CASSPSSSYEQYF. DNA of the CDR3: TGTGCCAGCTCACCATCGAGCTCCTACGAGCAGTACTTC.

The chain has TRBV7-9 and TRBJ2-3, with 7 bases fitting TRBD1. Germline V gene sequence: CDR1 SEHNR, CDR2 FQNEAQ (reference sequence). V lost 2 bases to trimming and J lost 6 bases; unmatched junction nucleotides: 11. The CDR3 spans 16 residues. CDR3 region: CASSLTDRDVFDTQYF. The CDR3 bases are TGTGCCAGCAGCTTAACAGACAGGGACGTTTTCGATACGCAGTATTTT. The full variable domain, rest sourced from reference TRBV7-9 and TRBJ2-3, is DTGVSQNPRHKITKRGQNVTFRCDPISEHNRLYWYRQTLGQGPEFLTYFQNEAQLEKSRLLSDRFSAERPKGSFSTLEIQRTEQGDSAMYLCASSLTDRDVFDTQYFGPGTRLTVL.

The chain has TRBV29-1 and TRBJ1-1; 7 bases are a match to TRBD1. The length of the CDR3 is 14 residues. Per the germline V gene, CDR1 is SQVTM and CDR2 is ANQGSEA. V lost 6 bases to trimming and J lost 2 bases; unmatched junction nucleotides: 9. As DNA, the CDR3 is TGCAGCGTGGCTCGAGGGACAGACAACACTGAAGCTTTCTTT. Translation: CSVARGTDNTEAFF.